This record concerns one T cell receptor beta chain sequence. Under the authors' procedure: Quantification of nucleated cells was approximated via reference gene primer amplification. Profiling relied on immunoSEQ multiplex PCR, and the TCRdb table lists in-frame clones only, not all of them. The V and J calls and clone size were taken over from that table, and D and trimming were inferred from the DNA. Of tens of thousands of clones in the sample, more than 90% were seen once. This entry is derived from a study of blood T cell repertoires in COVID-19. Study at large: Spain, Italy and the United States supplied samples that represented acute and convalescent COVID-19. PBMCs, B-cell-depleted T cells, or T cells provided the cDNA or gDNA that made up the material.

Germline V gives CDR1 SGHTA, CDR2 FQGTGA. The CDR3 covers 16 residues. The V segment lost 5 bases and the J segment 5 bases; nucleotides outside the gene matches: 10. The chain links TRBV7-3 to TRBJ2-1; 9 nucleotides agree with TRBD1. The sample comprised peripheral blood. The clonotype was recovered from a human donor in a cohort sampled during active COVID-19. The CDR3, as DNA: TGTGCCAGCAGCCCAAGGTGGGACAGGGTTAACAATGAGCAGTTCTTC. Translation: CASSPRWDRVNNEQFF.